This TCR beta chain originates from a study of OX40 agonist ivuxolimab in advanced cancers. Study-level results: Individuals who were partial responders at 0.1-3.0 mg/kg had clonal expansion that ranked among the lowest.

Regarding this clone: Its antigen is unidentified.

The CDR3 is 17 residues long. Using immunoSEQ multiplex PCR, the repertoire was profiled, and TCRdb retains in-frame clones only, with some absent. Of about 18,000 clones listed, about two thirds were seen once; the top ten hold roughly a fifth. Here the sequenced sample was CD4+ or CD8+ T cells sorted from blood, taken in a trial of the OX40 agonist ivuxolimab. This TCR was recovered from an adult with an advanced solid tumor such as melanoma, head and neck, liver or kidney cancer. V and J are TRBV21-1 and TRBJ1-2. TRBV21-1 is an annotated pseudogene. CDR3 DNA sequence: TGTGCCAGCAGCAAACGGCCGGGGAGGAAACAGATCAATGGCTACACCTTC. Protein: CASSKRPGRKQINGYTF.